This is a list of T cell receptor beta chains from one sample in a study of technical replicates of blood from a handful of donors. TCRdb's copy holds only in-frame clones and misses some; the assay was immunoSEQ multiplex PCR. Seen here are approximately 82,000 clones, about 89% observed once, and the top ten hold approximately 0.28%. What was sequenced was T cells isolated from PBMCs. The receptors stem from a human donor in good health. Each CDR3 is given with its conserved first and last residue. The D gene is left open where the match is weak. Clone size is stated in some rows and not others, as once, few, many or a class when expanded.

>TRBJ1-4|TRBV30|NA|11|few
CACNFNEKLFF
TGTGCCTGTAATTTTAATGAAAAACTGTTTTTT
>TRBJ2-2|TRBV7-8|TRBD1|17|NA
CASSLGAPGQGAGELFF
TGTGCCAGCAGCTTAGGGGCCCCGGGACAGGGGGCCGGGGAGCTGTTTTTT
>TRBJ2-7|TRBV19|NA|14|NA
CASSNAGSSYEQYF
TGTGCCAGTAGTAATGCGGGGAGCTCCTACGAGCAGTACTTC
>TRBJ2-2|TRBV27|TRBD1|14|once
CASTQTGGSRELFF
TGTGCCAGTACCCAGACAGGGGGTTCGAGGGAGCTGTTTTTT
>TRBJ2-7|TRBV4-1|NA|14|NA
CASSPSEVLYEQYF
TGCGCCAGCAGCCCCTCGGAGGTACTCTACGAGCAGTACTTC
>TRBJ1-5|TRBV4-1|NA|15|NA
CASSQVEGTYQPQHF
TGCGCCAGCAGCCAAGTAGAGGGGACTTATCAGCCCCAGCATTTT
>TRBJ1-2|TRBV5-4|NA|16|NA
CASSLSGGSYNYGYTF
TGTGCCAGCAGCTTGTCGGGGGGCTCCTATAACTATGGCTACACCTTC
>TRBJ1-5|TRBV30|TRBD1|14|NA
CAWSVGQANQPQHF
TGTGCCTGGAGTGTGGGACAGGCGAATCAGCCCCAGCATTTT
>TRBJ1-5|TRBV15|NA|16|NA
CATSRGPGARNQPQHF
TGTGCCACCAGCAGAGGCCCAGGGGCGAGGAATCAGCCCCAGCATTTT
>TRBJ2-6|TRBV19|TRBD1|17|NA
CASSSGTGRSGANVLTF
TGTGCCAGTAGTTCCGGGACAGGGAGATCTGGGGCCAACGTCCTGACTTTC
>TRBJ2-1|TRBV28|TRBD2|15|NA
CASRGSGTSGNEQFF
TGTGCCAGCAGGGGGTCCGGGACTAGCGGGAATGAGCAGTTCTTC
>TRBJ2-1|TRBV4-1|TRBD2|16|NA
CASSQGKRESYNEQFF
TGCGCCAGCAGCCAAGGGAAGCGGGAATCGTACAATGAGCAGTTCTTC
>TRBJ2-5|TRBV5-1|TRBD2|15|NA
CASSLGAGREETQYF
TGCGCCAGCAGCTTGGGAGCCGGGAGGGAAGAGACCCAGTACTTC
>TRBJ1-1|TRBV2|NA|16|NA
CASSLTGLRGNTEAFF
TGTGCCAGCTCCCTAACAGGGCTACGGGGAAACACTGAAGCTTTCTTT
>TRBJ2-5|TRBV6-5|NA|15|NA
CASSPSPPPRETQYF
TGTGCCAGCAGTCCCTCGCCCCCACCTCGGGAGACCCAGTACTTC
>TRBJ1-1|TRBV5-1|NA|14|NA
CASRPLGADTEAFF
TGCGCCAGCAGACCTCTTGGGGCCGACACTGAAGCTTTCTTT
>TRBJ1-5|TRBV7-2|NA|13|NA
CASSTGRSQPQHF
TGTGCCAGCAGCACAGGACGTTCGCAGCCCCAGCATTTT
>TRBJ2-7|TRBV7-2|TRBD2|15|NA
CASTTGASGPYEQYF
TGTGCCAGCACTACAGGAGCTAGCGGGCCCTACGAGCAGTACTTC
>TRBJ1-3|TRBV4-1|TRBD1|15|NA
CASSRGDSSGNTIYF
TGCGCCAGCAGCCGGGGGGACAGCTCTGGAAACACCATATATTTT
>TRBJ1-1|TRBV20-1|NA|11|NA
CSARGSSGAFF
TGCAGTGCTAGGGGTTCTTCGGGGGCTTTCTTT
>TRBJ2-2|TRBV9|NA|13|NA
CASLSSNTGELFF
TGTGCCAGTCTCTCGAGTAACACCGGGGAGCTGTTTTTT
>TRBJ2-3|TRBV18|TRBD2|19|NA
CASSPGVFGGSIATDTQYF
TGTGCCAGCTCACCCGGGGTTTTTGGCGGGAGTATCGCCACAGATACGCAGTATTTT
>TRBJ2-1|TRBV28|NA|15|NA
CASSSPAGRGNEQFF
TGTGCCAGCAGTTCCCCCGCAGGGAGGGGGAATGAGCAGTTCTTC
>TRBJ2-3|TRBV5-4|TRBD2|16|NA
CASSATSGGLGDTQYF
TGTGCCAGCAGCGCGACTAGCGGGGGGCTGGGAGATACGCAGTATTTT
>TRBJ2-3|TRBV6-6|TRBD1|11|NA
CAIQGADTQYF
TGTGCCATACAGGGGGCAGATACGCAGTATTTT
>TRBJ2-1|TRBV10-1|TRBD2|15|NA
CASSEGLAGDDEQFF
TGCGCCAGCAGTGAGGGCCTAGCGGGAGATGATGAGCAGTTCTTC
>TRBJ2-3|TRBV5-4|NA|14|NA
CASSTQGSTDTQYF
TGTGCCAGCAGCACGCAGGGAAGCACAGATACGCAGTATTTT
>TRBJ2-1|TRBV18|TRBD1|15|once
CASSQGQGANNEQFF
TGTGCCAGCTCGCAAGGACAGGGGGCAAACAATGAGCAGTTCTTC
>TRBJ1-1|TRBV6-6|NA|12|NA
CASHWMGSPKFF
TGTGCCAGTCATTGGATGGGGAGTCCCAAGTTCTTT
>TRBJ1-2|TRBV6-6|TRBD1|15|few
CASSHEGDSNYGYTF
TGTGCCAGCAGTCACGAAGGGGACAGTAACTATGGCTACACCTTC
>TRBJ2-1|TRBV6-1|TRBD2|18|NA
CASSEWGLLAGGVNEQFF
TGTGCCAGCAGTGAATGGGGCCTCCTAGCGGGAGGGGTCAATGAGCAGTTCTTC
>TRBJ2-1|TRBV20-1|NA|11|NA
CSASRGNSQFF
TGCAGTGCTAGTAGGGGGAACAGTCAGTTCTTC
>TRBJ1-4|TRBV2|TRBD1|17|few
CASRIRPTGRYGEKLFF
TGTGCCAGCAGGATAAGACCGACAGGGCGGTATGGGGAAAAACTGTTTTTT
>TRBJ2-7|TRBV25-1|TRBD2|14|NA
CASSVAGGYYEQYF
TGTGCCAGCAGTGTAGCGGGAGGATACTACGAGCAGTACTTC
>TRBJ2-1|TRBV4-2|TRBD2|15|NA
CATNRWASGGNEQFF
TGTGCCACCAACCGGTGGGCTAGCGGGGGCAATGAGCAGTTCTTC
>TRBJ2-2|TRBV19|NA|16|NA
CASRQGTGANTGELFF
TGTGCCAGTAGACAAGGGACGGGGGCGAACACCGGGGAGCTGTTTTTT
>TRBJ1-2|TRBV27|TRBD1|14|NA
CASSLRDRADGYTF
TGTGCCAGCAGTTTAAGGGACAGGGCGGATGGCTACACCTTC
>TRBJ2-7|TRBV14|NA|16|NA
CASSQNLGQPWDEQYF
TGTGCCAGCAGCCAAAATCTTGGACAGCCCTGGGACGAGCAGTACTTC
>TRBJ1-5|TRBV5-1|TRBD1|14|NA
CASSLEGAISTQHF
TGCGCCAGCAGCTTGGAGGGGGCAATCAGCACCCAGCATTTT
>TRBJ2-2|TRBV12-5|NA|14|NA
CASGLVQGPGELFF
TGTGCTAGTGGTTTGGTCCAGGGGCCCGGGGAGCTGTTTTTT
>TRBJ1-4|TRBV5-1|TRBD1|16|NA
CASSPRTGATNEKLFF
TGCGCCAGCAGCCCCCGGACAGGAGCAACTAATGAAAAACTGTTTTTT
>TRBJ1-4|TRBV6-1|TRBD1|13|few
CATHRDRAEKLFF
TGTGCCACCCACCGGGACAGGGCTGAAAAACTGTTTTTT
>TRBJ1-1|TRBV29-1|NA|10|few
CSVEDRGAFF
TGCAGCGTTGAAGATCGGGGAGCTTTCTTT
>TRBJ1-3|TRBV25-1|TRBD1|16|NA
CASREGQGASRNTIYF
TGTGCCAGCAGGGAGGGACAGGGGGCATCCAGAAACACCATATATTTT
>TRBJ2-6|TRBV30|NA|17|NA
CAWSVKGRFLGANVLTF
TGTGCCTGGAGTGTAAAGGGGCGCTTCCTGGGGGCCAACGTCCTGACTTTC
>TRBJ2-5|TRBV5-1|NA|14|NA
CASSLSPGQETQYF
TGCGCCAGCAGCCTGTCCCCCGGTCAAGAGACCCAGTACTTC
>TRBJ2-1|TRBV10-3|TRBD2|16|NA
CAISGKLAGGHNEQFF
TGTGCCATCAGTGGAAAACTAGCGGGGGGACACAATGAGCAGTTCTTC
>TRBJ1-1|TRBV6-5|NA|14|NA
CASSYGGARDEAFF
TGTGCCAGCAGTTACGGGGGGGCGCGGGATGAAGCTTTCTTT
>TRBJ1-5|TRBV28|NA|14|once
CASSFKQSNQPQHF
TGTGCCAGCAGTTTTAAACAGAGCAATCAGCCCCAGCATTTT
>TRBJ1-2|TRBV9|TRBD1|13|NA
CASSAGTGYGYTF
TGTGCCAGCAGCGCCGGGACAGGGTATGGCTACACCTTC
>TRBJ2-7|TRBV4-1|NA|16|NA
CASSQEAVISSYEQYF
TGCGCCAGCAGCCAAGAGGCGGTCATAAGCTCCTACGAGCAGTACTTC
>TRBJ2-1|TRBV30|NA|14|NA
CAWSETASGDEQFF
TGTGCCTGGAGTGAAACGGCCTCAGGGGACGAGCAGTTCTTC
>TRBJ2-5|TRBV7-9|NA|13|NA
CASSLPDQETQYF
TGTGCCAGCAGCTTACCCGACCAAGAGACCCAGTACTTC
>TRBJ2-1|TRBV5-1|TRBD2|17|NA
CASRSGLAANWDNEQFF
TGCGCCAGCCGTTCAGGACTAGCGGCCAATTGGGACAATGAGCAGTTCTTC
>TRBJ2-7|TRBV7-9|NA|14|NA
CASSSPWSGYEQYF
TGTGCCAGCAGCTCACCGTGGAGCGGCTACGAGCAGTACTTC
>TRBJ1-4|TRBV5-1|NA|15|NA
CASSLGQEGGEKLFF
TGCGCCAGCAGCTTGGGGCAGGAAGGGGGTGAAAAACTGTTTTTT
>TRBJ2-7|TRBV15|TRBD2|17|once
CATSRDFLSGSSYEQYF
TGTGCCACCAGCAGAGATTTCTTAAGCGGGAGCTCCTACGAGCAGTACTTC